Presented here are 21 T cell receptor beta chains from one specimen sequenced in a study of blood T cell repertoires in COVID-19. Sequencing was performed with immunoSEQ multiplex PCR; in TCRdb, only in-frame clones are kept and a portion is missing. This table has some 300,000 clones, approximately 90% appearing once. Sample: PBMCs or T cells enriched from blood (not recorded which). These receptors came from a woman in her thirties who had been exposed to COVID-19.

The chain combines TRBV19 with TRBJ1-6, with a possible D match to TRBD1 (5 bases). Trimming cost V 3 bases and J 8 bases, with 14 bases left between them. Germline CDR1 reads LNHDA; CDR2 reads SQIVND (reference sequence). CDR3 length: 15 residues. The CDR3 is CASSIGRGRDSPLHF. In nucleotides, the CDR3 is TGTGCCAGTAGTATTGGGAGGGGTCGGGATTCACCCCTCCACTTT.

The rearrangement uses TRBV11-3 and TRBJ2-7; 8 bases map to TRBD2. The V and J ends lost 11 bases and 6 bases, in that order; junction bases with no gene match: 27. Germline loops: CDR1 SGHNT, CDR2 YENEEA. This CDR3 has 18 amino acids. DNA for the CDR3: TGTGCCGGCCTTCGGGGGGGCGGGCGAGTGACGCTGGGTTGCGAGCAGTACTTC. Protein sequence: CAGLRGGGRVTLGCEQYF.

The rearrangement joins TRBV6-5 to TRBJ1-6; D not resolved. The germline V gene has CDR1 MNHEY and CDR2 SVGAGI. The CDR3 runs to 15 residues. V gave up 6 bases and J gave up 4 bases, with 13 bases separating them. Here the CDR3 DNA reads TGTGCCAGCAGGCGTAAGCGCAGTTATAATTCACCCCTCCACTTT. Residues: CASRRKRSYNSPLHF.

This chain connects TRBV12-3 or TRBV12-4 to TRBJ1-2; 8 bases are a match to TRBD1. V dropped 7 bases and J dropped 8; count of bases not matched to a gene: 3. The CDR3 sequence is 11 residues long. CDR3 amino acids: CASNDRGGYTF. In DNA form, the CDR3 reads TGTGCCAGCAACGACAGGGGCGGCTACACCTTC.

This chain uses TRBV7-8 with TRBJ1-5; 7 nucleotides line up with TRBD1. The CDR3 covers 20 residues. Germline V lookup: CDR1 SGHVS, CDR2 FQNEAQ. V shed 1 base and J 5 bases; nucleotides not matched to a gene: 20. In DNA form, the CDR3 reads TGTGCCAGCAGCTTAGTTTGGCGGACAGGAAAGACCGGATTGGATCAGCCCCAGCATTTT. Encoded protein: CASSLVWRTGKTGLDQPQHF.

The V and J genes are TRBV9 and TRBJ2-2; TRBD2 matches 7 bases. Trimming at V came to 4 bases and at J to 4 bases, leaving 10 bases not matched to a gene. CDR3 size: 16 residues. Germline V gene lookup returns CDR1 SGDLS and CDR2 YYNGEE. For the CDR3, the DNA is TGTGCCAGCAGCAGAGGGAGCGGGGCCGCCACCGGGGAGCTGTTTTTT. It yields the protein CASSRGSGAATGELFF.

CDR3: CASSHPGQGSPLHF. CDR3 sequence (DNA): TGTGCCAGCAGCCACCCGGGACAGGGTTCACCCCTCCACTTT. The chain couples TRBV7-2 to TRBJ1-6; TRBD1 aligns across 9 bases. The CDR3 contains 14 residues. V lost 5 bases to trimming and J lost 9 bases; unmatched junction nucleotides: 5. The germline V gene encodes CDR1 SGHTA and CDR2 FQGNSA.

V and J are TRBV4-3 and TRBJ1-2; D remains ambiguous. Trimming left V 0 bases short and J 4 bases short, with 15 bases between. The CDR3 sequence is 16 residues long. Germline V gives CDR1 LGHNA, CDR2 YSLEER. The chain's CDR3 is CASSQESRGNIYGYTF. The CDR3 DNA reads TGCGCCAGCAGCCAAGAGAGTAGAGGGAATATCTATGGCTACACCTTC.

The chain is built from TRBV18 and TRBJ1-1; 8 bases match TRBD1. Unmatched junction bases numbered 1, after V lost 0 bases and J lost 1 base. CDR1 KGHSH and CDR2 LQKENI come from the germline V gene. CDR3 length equals 15 residues. The CDR3: CASSPPGTGNTEAFF. The CDR3 DNA follows: TGTGCCAGCTCACCACCGGGGACAGGGAACACTGAAGCTTTCTTT.

The rearrangement links TRBV25-1 to TRBJ2-7; D possibly corresponds to TRBD2 (5 bases). The V gene lost 5 bases and the J gene lost 2 bases, with 16 bases spanning the gap. The germline gives CDR1 MGHDK, CDR2 SYGVNS. CDR3 length: 15 amino acids. The CDR3 loop reads CASSSRTEVPYEQYF. The CDR3 DNA is TGTGCCAGCAGTTCCCGGACGGAGGTCCCCTACGAGCAGTACTTC.

The chain recombines TRBV27 with TRBJ1-2; 9 nucleotides match TRBD1. The CDR3 spans 13 residues. Trimming cost V 5 bases and J 6 bases; bases outside gene matches: 4. Germline values: CDR1 MNHEY, CDR2 SMNVEV (reference sequence). In nucleotides, the CDR3 is TGTGCCAGCAGTATAGACAGGGGGGATGGCTACACCTTC. It codes for CASSIDRGDGYTF.

The V call is TRBV12-3 or TRBV12-4, the J call TRBJ2-5; no clear D gene. The CDR3 extends over 13 amino acids. Deletions cut 3 bases from V and 5 bases from J, with 10 bases between. The CDR3 coding sequence is TGTGCCAGCAGTTTTACAGATCTGGAGACCCAGTACTTC. Its protein is CASSFTDLETQYF.

As DNA, the CDR3 is TGTGCCAGCAGTTTATCCCGCCATGGGGGGGGAACCGGGGACTACGAGCAGTACTTC. Residues: CASSLSRHGGGTGDYEQYF. The V call is TRBV27, the J call TRBJ2-7, with 7 bases matching TRBD2. Trimming took 0 bases from V and 3 from J; bases not matched to a gene: 17. Germline V gene lookup returns CDR1 MNHEY and CDR2 SMNVEV (reference sequence). The CDR3 sequence is 19 residues long.

The CDR3 region is CASSQDTGNRGEQFF. The CDR3 nucleotides are TGTGCCAGCAGCCAAGATACAGGTAACCGGGGGGAGCAGTTCTTC. V usage is TRBV3-1 (or the pseudogene TRBV3-2) and J usage is TRBJ2-1, with a weak D call TRBD2 (6 bases). The germline V gene has CDR1 LGHDT and CDR2 YNNKEL (reference sequence). V lost 0 bases and J 10 bases, leaving 16 bases between the germline ends. The CDR3 loop spans 15 amino acids.

The genes are TRBV5-1 and TRBJ2-3; possibly TRBD2 for D (5 bases). CDR3 size: 15 residues. Germline V lookup: CDR1 SGHRS, CDR2 YFSETQ. V was clipped by 3 bases and J by 1 base, with 12 bases between them. As DNA, the CDR3 is TGCGCCAGCAGCTCCCAGCGGTTCGGCACAGATACGCAGTATTTT. Translating gives CASSSQRFGTDTQYF.

The chain combines TRBV6-5 with TRBJ2-7; D unresolved. Germline CDR1 is MNHEY and CDR2 is SVGAGI. Trimming left V 6 bases short and J 3 bases short, with 9 bases between. The CDR3 runs to 12 residues. CDR3 residues: CASRRSFYEQYF. CDR3 DNA: TGTGCCAGCAGAAGGAGCTTCTACGAGCAGTACTTC.

For the CDR3, the DNA is TGTGCCACCAGTGAATTGCTTGCCGGGACTAGAGAGACCCAGTACTTC. Translating gives CATSELLAGTRETQYF. The chain combines TRBV24-1 with TRBJ2-5; 8 bases are a match to TRBD2. The germline gives CDR1 KGHDR, CDR2 SFDVKD. The trim removed 4 bases at V and 4 bases at J, leaving 10 bases unmatched. The CDR3 has 16 residues.

The V gene is TRBV6-6, the J gene TRBJ2-7; D might be TRBD2 (6 bases). The V and J ends lost 6 bases and 5 bases respectively, with 17 bases between them. The CDR3 is 14 residues long. Germline assignment: CDR1 MNHNY and CDR2 SVGAGI (reference sequence). The chain's CDR3 is CASRSPAGRNEQYF. As DNA, the CDR3 is TGTGCCAGCAGATCACCGGCAGGGAGGAACGAGCAGTACTTC.

CDR3 DNA sequence: TGTGCCAGCAGCCAAGCCCGTACCGGGACACAGAGTGAAGCTTTCTTT. Translation gives CASSQARTGTQSEAFF. V and J are TRBV4-2 and TRBJ1-1, with D perhaps TRBD1 (6 bases). V lost 1 base and J 7 bases, leaving 19 bases between the germline ends. The CDR3 is 16 residues long. Germline V CDR1 and CDR2: LGHNA, YNFKEQ.

This chain joins TRBV15 and TRBJ1-4, with 11 bases fitting TRBD1. V was pared by 5 bases and J by 8 bases, with 4 bases of the junction left unmatched. Germline V gene data show CDR1 as LNHNV and CDR2 as YYDKDF (reference sequence). There are 14 residues in the CDR3. CDR3 sequence: CATSGTGGLEKLFF. The CDR3 region has the DNA TGTGCCACCAGCGGGACAGGGGGACTGGAAAAACTGTTTTTT.

The V call is TRBV4-3, the J call TRBJ1-2, with D uncertain. The length of the CDR3 is 16 residues. The germline V and J ends were trimmed by 0 bases and 4 bases, with 15 bases remaining between them. Germline CDR1 and CDR2: LGHNA and YSLEER. The CDR3 protein is CASSQEDYRLSYGYTF. The CDR3 DNA reads as TGCGCCAGCAGCCAAGAAGACTACAGACTCTCCTATGGCTACACCTTC.